Listed below are T cell receptor beta chains from one sample, sequenced in a study of radiation and T cells in renal cell carcinoma. Produced via immunoSEQ multiplex PCR; TCRdb's table is partial and in-frame only. The data contain about 160,000 clones, 88% of them seen just once; the ten biggest clones take up roughly 4.1%. This specimen consisted of blood, obtained from a patient whose treatment included radiotherapy and nephrectomy. The receptors were gathered from a woman in her 70s with renal cell carcinoma. CDR3s include the opening cysteine and the closing phenylalanine or tryptophan. D genes are given only for firm matches. Only part of the rows carry a size: once, few, many, or a class if the clone is expanded.

d_call	v_call	clone_size	j_call	cdr3_nt	cdr3_aa
-	TRBV9	-	TRBJ2-1	TGTGCCAGCAGCGTAGTGGTCCCGGAGAGGGGTCTAGCTTACAATGAGCAGTTCTTC	CASSVVVPERGLAYNEQFF
TRBD1	TRBV5-1	-	TRBJ2-7	TGCGCCAGCAGCCCGTTGTTACCGGGACAGGGCTACGAGCAGTACTTC	CASSPLLPGQGYEQYF
-	TRBV28	-	TRBJ1-1	TGTGCCAGCAGTTTTCGCGGGAACACTGAAGCTTTCTTT	CASSFRGNTEAFF
-	TRBV18	once	TRBJ2-5	TGTGCCAGCTCACCATCTCCTAAAGAGACCCAGTACTTC	CASSPSPKETQYF
-	TRBV19	-	TRBJ2-7	TGTGCCAGTAGTATCGCACAGAACTCCTACGAGCAGTACTTC	CASSIAQNSYEQYF
TRBD1	TRBV13	-	TRBJ2-2	TGTGCCAGCACCATTAAGGGACAGGGGTCCACCGGGGAGCTGTTTTTT	CASTIKGQGSTGELFF
-	TRBV19	-	TRBJ1-1	TGTGCCAGTAGTATACAGGGACGGGTATCCGAAGCTTTCTTT	CASSIQGRVSEAFF
TRBD1	TRBV19	-	TRBJ1-3	TGTGCCAGTAGTATTGAGGACAGGGGATATGGAAACACCATATATTTT	CASSIEDRGYGNTIYF
TRBD2	TRBV5-1	-	TRBJ2-2	TGCGCCAGCAGCCCCGGGGGGGCCGGCACCGGGGAGCTGTTTTTT	CASSPGGAGTGELFF
-	TRBV29-1	once	TRBJ1-3	TGCAGCGTTCACGGGGCCTCTTCATCTGGAAACACCATATATTTT	CSVHGASSSGNTIYF
TRBD2	TRBV9	-	TRBJ2-3	TGTGCCAGCAGCGTACTAGCGGGGCGCACAGATACGCAGTATTTT	CASSVLAGRTDTQYF
TRBD1	TRBV5-1	-	TRBJ1-1	TGCGCCAGCAGCTCGAGGACAGGGGACAACACTGAAGCTTTCTTT	CASSSRTGDNTEAFF
TRBD2	TRBV5-4	-	TRBJ2-5	TGTGCCAGCAGCTTGATGGCGTCTAGCGGGGGCCAAGAGACCCAGTACTTC	CASSLMASSGGQETQYF
-	TRBV21-1	-	TRBJ2-1	TGTGCCAGCAGCAATCTCCCAGCGGAGCAGTTCTTC	CASSNLPAEQFF
TRBD2	TRBV6-5	-	TRBJ2-1	TGTGCCAGCAGAAGTAGCGGGGGCTCCTACAATGAGCAGTTCTTC	CASRSSGGSYNEQFF
-	TRBV7-2	-	TRBJ2-5	TGTGCCAGCAGTCGAGGCGGGGAAACCCAGTACTTC	CASSRGGETQYF
-	TRBV19	few	TRBJ1-2	TGTGCCAGTAGTATAGGGTCAGGGAGCTACGGCTACACCTTC	CASSIGSGSYGYTF
TRBD1	TRBV4-3	-	TRBJ2-2	TGCGCCAGCAGCCAAGATCGCAGGGGGCGCAACGGGGAGCTGTTTTTT	CASSQDRRGRNGELFF
TRBD1	TRBV27	-	TRBJ2-1	TGTGCCAGCACTCGACAGGGTGTCCCCTACAATGAGCAGTTCTTC	CASTRQGVPYNEQFF
TRBD2	TRBV30	-	TRBJ2-7	TGTGCCTGGAGTGTCCCGACTAGCGGGGGGCTCTACGAGCAGTACTTC	CAWSVPTSGGLYEQYF
TRBD2	TRBV5-1	-	TRBJ2-5	TGCGCCAGCAGCATGCTGGGACTAGCGGGTTTCCAAGAGACCCAGTACTTC	CASSMLGLAGFQETQYF
-	TRBV7-9	-	TRBJ2-1	TGTGCCACCGGACTAGGGGGTGAGCAGTTCTTC	CATGLGGEQFF
TRBD2	TRBV7-2	-	TRBJ2-7	TGTGCCAGCAGCTTAGAGGGAGCGGGGGGCTACGAGCAGTACTTC	CASSLEGAGGYEQYF
TRBD1	TRBV2	-	TRBJ2-5	TGTGCCAGCAGAATGGGACAGGGTGTCGAGACCCAGTACTTC	CASRMGQGVETQYF
TRBD1	TRBV19	-	TRBJ1-1	TGTGCCAGTAGTAACCAGGCCGGGACAGTGATTACTGAAGCTTTCTTT	CASSNQAGTVITEAFF
-	TRBV28	-	TRBJ2-6	TGTGCCAGCGGGCTCTCTGGGGCCAACGTCCTGACTTTC	CASGLSGANVLTF
-	TRBV28	-	TRBJ1-5	TGTGCCAGCAGTACAGGGCCTAGCAATCAGCCCCAGCATTTT	CASSTGPSNQPQHF
-	TRBV6-4	-	TRBJ2-1	TGTGCCAGCAGGGGGGGCGTCTTGGGCGAGCAGTTCTTC	CASRGGVLGEQFF
TRBD1	TRBV14	-	TRBJ1-6	TGTGCCAGCAGCCACAGGGGGGGACAGGGGGCGTCACCCCTCCACTTT	CASSHRGGQGASPLHF
-	TRBV15	-	TRBJ1-5	TGTGCCACCAGCAGAGATCTGGATCAGCCCCAGCATTTT	CATSRDLDQPQHF
-	TRBV6-5	-	TRBJ1-6	TGTGCCAGCAGTTACACAAGCTCCTATAATTCACCCCTCCACTTT	CASSYTSSYNSPLHF
TRBD1	TRBV6-1	-	TRBJ1-5	TGTGCCAGCGGGAACAGGGGTAATCAGCCCCAGCATTTT	CASGNRGNQPQHF
-	TRBV13	-	TRBJ2-3	TGTGCCAGCAGCTTAGGCCTTGAGCGGAGCACAGATACGCAGTATTTT	CASSLGLERSTDTQYF
TRBD1	TRBV11-2	-	TRBJ1-1	TGTGCCAGCAGCTTAGCTAGGGGGCCGATTGGCACTGAAGCTTTCTTT	CASSLARGPIGTEAFF
-	TRBV6-5	-	TRBJ1-2	TGTGCCAGCAGTTACTCGGGGTTAGGAGGCTACACCTTC	CASSYSGLGGYTF
-	TRBV6-5	-	TRBJ1-2	TGTGCCAGCGGTTGGTTTCGGGGCTACACCTTC	CASGWFRGYTF
-	TRBV19	-	TRBJ1-5	TGTGCCAGTAGCGGGAGGGGTAATGTGGGTCAGCCCCAGCATTTT	CASSGRGNVGQPQHF
-	TRBV5-8	-	TRBJ1-5	TGTGCCAGCAGCCACGGACTGATCAATCAGCCCCAGCATTTT	CASSHGLINQPQHF
-	TRBV9	-	TRBJ2-1	TGTGCCAGCAGCGTGGGATGGGGCGTCGGTGAGCAGTTCTTC	CASSVGWGVGEQFF
-	TRBV7-2	-	TRBJ1-1	TGTGCCAGCAGCTCCGGGCCTATGGGCACTGAAGCTTTCTTT	CASSSGPMGTEAFF